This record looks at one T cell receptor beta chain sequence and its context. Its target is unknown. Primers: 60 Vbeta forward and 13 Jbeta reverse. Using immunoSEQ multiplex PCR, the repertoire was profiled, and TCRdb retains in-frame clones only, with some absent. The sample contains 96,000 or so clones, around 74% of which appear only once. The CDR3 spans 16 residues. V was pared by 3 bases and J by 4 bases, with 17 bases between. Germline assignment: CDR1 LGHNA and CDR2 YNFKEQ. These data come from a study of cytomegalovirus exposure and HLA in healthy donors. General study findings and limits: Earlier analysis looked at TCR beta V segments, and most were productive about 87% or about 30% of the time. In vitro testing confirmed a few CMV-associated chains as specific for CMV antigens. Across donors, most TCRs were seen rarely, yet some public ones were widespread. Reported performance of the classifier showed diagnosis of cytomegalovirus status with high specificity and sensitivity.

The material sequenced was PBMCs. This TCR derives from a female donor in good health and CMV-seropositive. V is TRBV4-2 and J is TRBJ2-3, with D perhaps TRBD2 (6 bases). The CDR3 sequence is CASSQIRGGTPDTQYF. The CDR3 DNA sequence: TGTGCCAGCAGCCAGATTAGGGGCGGGACCCCAGATACGCAGTATTTT.